These T cell receptor beta chains were read from a single sample in a study of blood T cell repertoires in COVID-19. The data were produced by immunoSEQ multiplex PCR, yet TCRdb's version contains in-frame clones alone and is incomplete. Among some 320,000 clones listed, 90% were seen once. Sequencing used PBMCs or T cells enriched from blood (not recorded which). The receptors were sampled from a man aged 60 to 75 who had recovered from COVID-19. Each CDR3 is given with its conserved first and last residue. A D gene is named only where the DNA matches it firmly. Clone size, where shown, is once, few, many, or a class for clones that have expanded.

CDR3 DNA	CDR3 protein	clone size	D gene	V gene	J gene
TGCGCCAGCAGCGTAACCGGGACAGGCGGAAACACCATATATTTT	CASSVTGTGGNTIYF	-	TRBD1	TRBV5-1	TRBJ1-3
TGTGCCAGCAGCCCGAACGACGGCCGCCAGGCCCAGTACTTC	CASSPNDGRQAQYF	-	-	TRBV7-8	TRBJ2-5
TGTGCCAGCAGCAGAAACGGGGGGCCCACGAACTATGGCTACACCTTC	CASSRNGGPTNYGYTF	-	-	TRBV7-3	TRBJ1-2
TGTGCCGGGGGGACAGATACGCAGTATTTT	CAGGTDTQYF	-	-	TRBV5-4	TRBJ2-3
TGTGCCAGCCGCAGGGGCTACGAGCAGTACTTC	CASRRGYEQYF	once	-	TRBV19	TRBJ2-7
TGTGCCAGCAGCTTGACGGGACAGCCTGGAAACACCATATATTTT	CASSLTGQPGNTIYF	-	TRBD1	TRBV7-3	TRBJ1-3
TGTGCCAGCAGCCAAGAACAGGGGGAGGAAAAACTGTTTTTT	CASSQEQGEEKLFF	-	TRBD1	TRBV4-2	TRBJ1-4
TGTGCCAGCAGTGTGGCTAGCGGCACCTACGAGCAGTACTTC	CASSVASGTYEQYF	-	TRBD2	TRBV25-1	TRBJ2-7
TGTGCCAGCAGTGCGAGCGGGGCCCTGGGGTACGAGCAGTACTTC	CASSASGALGYEQYF	-	TRBD2	TRBV25-1	TRBJ2-7
TGCGCCAGCAGCCCGATGACAGGGTATACTGAAGCTTTCTTT	CASSPMTGYTEAFF	-	TRBD1	TRBV5-1	TRBJ1-1
TGTGCCAGCTCACCGTTACTAGCGGATATCTCTACTAGCTCCTACAATGAGCAGTTCTTC	CASSPLLADISTSSYNEQFF	-	TRBD2	TRBV18	TRBJ2-1
TGTGCCAGCAGCTTTTCGGACAGGGGGCGTCAAGAGACCCAGTACTTC	CASSFSDRGRQETQYF	-	TRBD1	TRBV7-9	TRBJ2-5
TGTGCCATCAGTGAACAGGTGACCTATGGCTACACCTTC	CAISEQVTYGYTF	-	-	TRBV10-3	TRBJ1-2
TGTGCCAGCAGCTCCCTGGGTAGCGGGAGTTCCTACAATGAGCAGTTCTTC	CASSSLGSGSSYNEQFF	-	TRBD2	TRBV7-9	TRBJ2-1
TGTGCCAGCAGTGGGCAAAAGGACACTGAAGCTTTCTTT	CASSGQKDTEAFF	-	-	TRBV12-3/TRBV12-4	TRBJ1-1
TGTGCCAGCAGCCTGCGGGGGGCGCAGACCCAGTACTTC	CASSLRGAQTQYF	-	TRBD2	TRBV14	TRBJ2-5
TGTGCCAGCAGCGTATCGGGGGGCCTCTCCTACGAGCAGTACTTC	CASSVSGGLSYEQYF	-	-	TRBV9	TRBJ2-7
TGTGCCAGCAGCGGACTACAGTCGGGCTCCTACGAGCAGTACTTC	CASSGLQSGSYEQYF	-	-	TRBV25-1	TRBJ2-7
TGTGCCAGCAGCCAGCGGGCGAACTCCTACAATGAGCAGTTCTTC	CASSQRANSYNEQFF	-	-	TRBV11-3	TRBJ2-1
TGTGCCAGCAGCTTAAATTCGGGGGTAAATGGGGAGCTGTTTTTT	CASSLNSGVNGELFF	-	-	TRBV7-2	TRBJ2-2
TGTGCCAGCTCACCAGGGACTAGCGGGAGTAGCACAGATACGCAGTATTTT	CASSPGTSGSSTDTQYF	-	TRBD2	TRBV18	TRBJ2-3
TGTGCCAGCAGCTCCGGAAGGGGTGGGGTCTATGGCTACACCTTC	CASSSGRGGVYGYTF	-	-	TRBV25-1	TRBJ1-2
TGCGCCAGCAGCCAAGAGGTCAGGGGCAATCAGCCCCAGCATTTT	CASSQEVRGNQPQHF	-	-	TRBV4-3	TRBJ1-5
TGTGCCAGCAGCGTAGTAGGACTAGCGGCAGATACGCAGTATTTT	CASSVVGLAADTQYF	-	TRBD2	TRBV9	TRBJ2-3
TGCGCCAGCACCGTTTGGGGGGAGGATGGCTACACCTTC	CASTVWGEDGYTF	-	-	TRBV5-1	TRBJ1-2
TGTGCCAGCAGCTTAGAGAGCCTAGCGGGACGGTATTTT	CASSLESLAGRYF	-	TRBD2	TRBV11-2	TRBJ2-3
TGTGCCAGCACAAGGACAGGGGGGAGCAATCAGCCCCAGCATTTT	CASTRTGGSNQPQHF	few	TRBD1	TRBV2	TRBJ1-5
TGTGCCAGCAGTTTCAACAATGAGCAGTTCTTC	CASSFNNEQFF	-	-	TRBV6-5	TRBJ2-1